The clone carrying this T cell receptor beta chain showed up just once. Its antigen is still unknown. This CDR3 spans 15 amino acids. Trimming took 2 bases from V and 4 from J, leaving 16 bases between them. CDR1 and CDR2 (germline): SGDLS, YYNGEE. The data originate from a study of shared clonotypes between healthy human individuals. It was CD45RO-negative cells, positively selected for CCR7, that made up naive CD8 cells, with terminally differentiated effector memory CD45RA+ cells excluded. Study-level points and caveats: The low donor count limited represented genetic and exposure-history diversity. The study sampled only blood, and tissue repertoires likely differ.

Researchers ran the assay at a deep level. TCRdb's table, derived via immunoSEQ multiplex PCR, lists solely in-frame clones and lacks some. The repertoire holds roughly 2,000,000 clones, about 94% seen once, with under 2% in the top ten. This TCR was recovered from a man younger than 35 in good health. Some clones in this sample may be carry-over from other donors' samples. The sequencing input was naive CD8+ T cells from PBMCs. The rearrangement links TRBV9 to TRBJ2-7; the D is unclear. CDR3 sequence: CASSVAPTGLYEQYF. The DNA for the CDR3 is TGTGCCAGCAGCGTGGCCCCGACTGGCCTATACGAGCAGTACTTC. The full variable domain, in which reference TRBV9 and TRBJ2-7 provide the parts outside the CDR3, is DSGVTQTPKHLITATGQRVTLRCSPRSGDLSVYWYQQSLDQGLQFLIQYYNGEERAKGNILERFSAQQFPDLHSELNLSSLELGDSALYFCASSVAPTGLYEQYFGPGTRLTVT.